This T cell receptor (beta chain) was captured by sequencing in a study of blood T cell repertoires in COVID-19. About the research overall: Researchers got acute and convalescent COVID-19 samples from the United States, Italy and Spain. From T cells, B-cell-depleted T cells, or PBMCs came the material, which was cDNA or gDNA.

V was clipped by 8 bases and J by 2 bases; unmatched bases: 9. The CDR3 length is 15 residues. Under the authors' procedure: Reference gene primer amplification in the assay estimated nucleated cell counts. Assay used: immunoSEQ multiplex PCR; TCRdb lists only in-frame clones, some missing. The V and J calls and the clone size are those of that table, but D and trimming were determined from the DNA. Of about 170,000 clones in the sample, around four fifths were seen once. This chain links TRBV6-7 with TRBJ1-2, with TRBD1 identical over 9 bases. TRBV6-7 has ORF status, its function being uncertain. The origin of this receptor is a woman in her 70s who had recovered from COVID-19. The sequenced material came from peripheral blood. This chain's CDR3 is CASHWSTGGNYGYTF. Written as DNA, the CDR3 is TGTGCCAGCCATTGGTCCACAGGGGGCAACTATGGCTACACCTTC.